This is a list of T cell receptor beta chains from one sample in a study of regulatory T cells in long-lasting Graves disease. TCRdb re-analysed the multiplex PCR reads in MiXCR, keeping a single row per CDR3 protein. Seen here are 450,000 to 700,000 distinct CDR3 sequences, approximately 13% observed once, and the top ten hold under 10%. These same records also appear under a second study, on T cells in Graves' hyperthyroidism and ophthalmopathy.

Specimen: peripheral blood mononuclear cells (PBMCs), collected at new diagnosis, from a patient treated with antithyroid drugs. These receptor sequences come from a man younger than 45 with Graves disease. CDR3s include the opening cysteine and the closing phenylalanine or tryptophan. Each record gives: clone size, J gene, D gene, V gene, CDR3 protein, CDR3 DNA. The D gene is left open where the match is weak. The listing skips clone size in some rows; elsewhere it reads once, few, many or a size class.

many	TRBJ2-5	TRBD2	TRBV7-2	CASSLVPGLYGGETQYF	TGTGCCAGCAGCTTAGTACCGGGACTATACGGGGGTGAGACCCAGTACTTC
many	TRBJ1-2	TRBD1	TRBV7-9	CASSFGQDGYTF	TGTGCCAGCAGCTTCGGACAGGATGGCTACACCTTC
many	TRBJ2-7	NA	TRBV24-1	CATSDSDEQYF	TGTGCCACCAGTGATTCGGACGAGCAGTACTTC
many	TRBJ2-1	NA	TRBV5-5	CASTINGGYLNEQFF	TGTGCCAGCACCATAAACGGTGGCTACCTCAATGAGCAGTTCTTC
few	TRBJ2-6	NA	TRBV30	CAWSVFTGANVLTF	TGTGCCTGGAGTGTATTCACTGGGGCCAACGTCCTGACTTTC
NA	TRBJ2-7	NA	TRBV3-1	CASSQLGSALSYEQYF	TGTGCCAGCAGCCAATTGGGTAGCGCCCTTTCCTACGAGCAGTACTTC
many	TRBJ2-1	NA	TRBV6-1	CASSKDRRAHYNEQFF	TGTGCCAGCAGCAAAGACAGGAGAGCTCACTACAATGAGCAGTTCTTC
NA	TRBJ1-1	NA	TRBV10-3	CAISTNREDEAFF	TGTGCCATCAGTACTAACAGGGAGGATGAAGCTTTCTTT
many	TRBJ2-7	TRBD2	TRBV28	CASSLASGRRTYEQYF	TGTGCCAGCAGTTTAGCTAGCGGGAGGCGGACCTACGAGCAGTACTTC
NA	TRBJ2-7	TRBD2	TRBV10-2	CASTWGGVYEQYF	TGCGCCAGCACGTGGGGAGGGGTCTACGAGCAGTACTTC